Each of the 12 T cell receptor beta chains below was sequenced from the same sample in a study of OX40 agonist ivuxolimab in advanced cancers. The protocol was immunoSEQ multiplex PCR, while the TCRdb copy is restricted to in-frame clones and leaves out a portion. The top ten hold less than 15% of the sample, which has around 33,000 clones, over 65% seen once. The sequenced sample was CD4+ or CD8+ T cells sorted from blood, obtained in a trial of the OX40 agonist ivuxolimab. The receptors here all came from an adult with an advanced solid tumor such as melanoma, head and neck, liver or kidney cancer.

The CDR3 spells CASSQGLAGGPRVYNEQFF. DNA for the CDR3: TGTGCCAGCAGCCAGGGACTAGCGGGGGGCCCCCGGGTGTACAATGAGCAGTTCTTC. The chain employs TRBV7-9 and TRBJ2-1; TRBD2 agrees at 15 bases. There are 19 residues in the CDR3. The germline CDR1 and CDR2 sequences are SEHNR and FQNEAQ (reference sequence). V was pared by 5 bases and J by 4 bases, with 12 bases of the junction left unmatched.

The chain combines TRBV14 with TRBJ2-5; D unclear. V was cut by 3 bases and J by 2 bases, with 4 bases left in between. This CDR3 region has 12 residues. Germline V CDR1 and CDR2: SGHDN, FVKESK. As DNA, the CDR3 is TGTGCCAGCAGCCAGACACAAGAGACCCAGTACTTC. Translation: CASSQTQETQYF.

The gene calls are TRBV11-2 and TRBJ2-5; TRBD1 agrees at 9 bases. CDR3 length equals 15 residues. With 5 bases clipped from V and 5 bases from J, the junction kept 9 bases outside the gene matches. Per germline, CDR1 SGHAT and CDR2 FQNNGV. The CDR3 DNA follows: TGTGCCAGCAGCCCCGGGACAGGGTCTTGGGAGACCCAGTACTTC. Translating it yields CASSPGTGSWETQYF.

CDR3 nucleotide sequence: TGTGCCAGCAGCAAACAGGGGACGAACACTGAAGCTTTCTTT. This encodes CASSKQGTNTEAFF. The chain combines TRBV21-1 with TRBJ1-1; the D segment call TRBD1 is taken from the table without a DNA check. TRBV21-1 is a known pseudogene. The CDR3 consists of 14 residues.

The V call is TRBV28, the J call TRBJ2-5, with D tentatively TRBD2 (6 bases). Trimming removed 3 bases at V and 6 bases at J, with 11 bases between. The CDR3 runs to 13 residues. Germline lookup yields CDR1 MDHEN and CDR2 SYDVKM. CDR3 sequence (DNA): TGTGCCAGCAGTTTGGAGGGTCAGAAGACCCAGTACTTC. It is translated as CASSLEGQKTQYF.

The chain has TRBV7-8 and TRBJ2-5, with a weak D call TRBD2 (7 bases). Per germline, CDR1 SGHVS and CDR2 FQNEAQ. CDR3 size: 15 residues. Deletions cut 1 base from V and 4 bases from J, with 13 bases between. CDR3 loop: CASSLGRGAIETQYF. For the CDR3, the DNA is TGTGCCAGCAGCTTAGGACGGGGGGCCATAGAGACCCAGTACTTC.

The rearrangement links TRBV5-6 to TRBJ2-3; 7 bases are a match to TRBD2. Germline V gene data show CDR1 as SGHDT and CDR2 as YYEEEE. The CDR3 has 19 amino acids. The ends lost 4 bases at V and 0 bases at J; junction bases unmatched: 17. This CDR3 reads CASSPLSGIWVHSTDTQYF. The CDR3 DNA follows: TGTGCCAGCAGCCCCCTGAGCGGGATTTGGGTGCATAGCACAGATACGCAGTATTTT.

A single count supports this clone. This CDR3 is also generated by other DNA sequences in the sample. The genes are TRBV30 and TRBJ1-5; TRBD1 aligns across 7 bases. Trimming cost V 2 bases and J 2 bases; bases outside gene matches: 0. The germline V gene has CDR1 GTSNPN and CDR2 SVGIG (reference sequence). The length of the CDR3 is 13 residues. CDR3 DNA: TGTGCCTGGAGTACAGGGGGCAATCAGCCCCAGCATTTT. Protein sequence: CAWSTGGNQPQHF.

This clone was recorded once. The chain joins TRBV11-1 to TRBJ2-1; D unresolved. The germline V and J ends were trimmed by 1 base and 9 bases, with 10 bases remaining between them. The CDR3 runs to 13 residues. The germline V gene has CDR1 SGHAT and CDR2 FQDESV (reference sequence). The CDR3 region has the DNA TGTGCCAGCAGCTTAGGTGGTGGTCCTGAGCAGTTCTTC. Its translation is CASSLGGGPEQFF. Variable domain in full (rest from reference TRBV11-1 and TRBJ2-1): EAEVAQSPRYKITEKSQAVAFWCDPISGHATLYWYRQILGQGPELLVQFQDESVVDDSQLPKDRFSAERLKGVDSTLKIQPAELGDSAMYLCASSLGGGPEQFFGPGTRLTVL.

The chain carries TRBV28 and TRBJ2-1; 15 bases match TRBD2. The CDR3 contains 16 residues. Trimming removed 10 bases from V and 0 bases from J; junction bases left unmatched: 4. Germline V gives CDR1 MDHEN, CDR2 SYDVKM. The CDR3 sequence: CATGLAGGFSYNEQFF. The CDR3 DNA follows: TGTGCCACGGGACTAGCGGGAGGTTTCTCCTACAATGAGCAGTTCTTC.

The chain recombines TRBV4-3 with TRBJ2-6, with 10 bases that match TRBD1. CDR1 is LGHNA, CDR2 YSLEER, per germline. The CDR3 contains 20 residues. The trim removed 0 bases at V and 2 bases at J, leaving 10 bases unmatched. The CDR3 loop reads CASSQDPAGTGVPGANVLTF. The CDR3 region has the DNA TGCGCCAGCAGCCAAGATCCGGCCGGGACAGGGGTACCTGGGGCCAACGTCCTGACTTTC.

This rearrangement joins TRBV4-1 to TRBJ2-1; D gene ambiguous. The CDR3 runs to 14 residues. V lost 1 base and J 0 bases, leaving 4 bases between the germline ends. The germline V gene encodes CDR1 MGHRA and CDR2 YSYEKL. As DNA, the CDR3 is TGCGCCAGCAGCCAAGGTAACTCCTACAATGAGCAGTTCTTC. It translates to CASSQGNSYNEQFF.